Shown below are 24 T cell receptor beta chains from a single sample sequenced in a study of blood T cells in healthy people across ages. Through a sample-barcoded 5' primer and a J-beta primer mix, a second PCR was run for roughly 6 to 11 cycles. TCRdb analysed the 5' RACE reads with MiXCR anew, one entry per CDR3 protein. Of just under 550,000 distinct CDR3 sequences detected, about 24% appear once; the ten largest clones hold 8.7%. This sample was also put to use in a study of T cells of mothers and their children.

Sample: blood. The receptors derive from a boy aged 5-17 years in good health.

This clonotype was seen at least ten times. This chain links TRBV3-1 with TRBJ2-7; 10 bases line up with TRBD2. Germline-derived CDR1 and CDR2 are LGHDT and YNNKEL (reference sequence). V lost 7 bases, J lost 0 bases, and 0 bases stayed unmatched. The CDR3 runs to 13 residues. The CDR3, as DNA: TGTGCCAGCAAGCGGGAGGGCTCCTACGAGCAGTACTTC. Its protein product is CASKREGSYEQYF.

V and J are TRBV4-3 and TRBJ2-5, with D maybe TRBD1 (6 bases). The J call may be incorrect, as the DNA end agrees better with TRBJ2-1. The CDR3 runs to 15 residues. Germline CDR1 LGHNA, CDR2 YSLEER. The CDR3 DNA sequence: TGCGCCAGCAGCCAAGAGGGGGACAACTACAATGAGCAGTTCTTC. It codes for CASSQEGDNYNEQFF.

The rearrangement uses TRBV7-9 and TRBJ1-6; 7 bases align to TRBD1. The CDR3 has 14 residues. Per germline, CDR1 SEHNR and CDR2 FQNEAQ (reference sequence). V gave up 5 bases and J gave up 11 bases; unmatched junction bases: 9. CDR3 sequence: CASSRDRDAPPLHF. In nucleotides, the CDR3 is TGTGCCAGCAGCCGAGACAGGGATGCGCCACCCCTCCACTTT.

The chain joins TRBV6-5 to TRBJ2-7, with D unclear. The CDR3 extends over 14 amino acids. V lost 7 bases, J lost 4 bases, and 17 bases lay in between. CDR1 is MNHEY and CDR2 is SVGAGI in the germline V gene. CDR3 amino acids: CASKETGPRYEQYF. The DNA of the CDR3 is TGTGCCAGCAAGGAAACCGGCCCTAGATACGAGCAGTACTTC.

This clonotype was detected a few times. This chain joins TRBV20-1 and TRBJ1-4; D perhaps matches TRBD1 (5 bases). The ends were cut back, 1 base at V and 0 bases at J, with 6 bases in the middle. Looked up from germline, CDR1 is DFQATT and CDR2 is SNEGSKA (reference sequence). The CDR3 loop spans 14 amino acids. DNA of the CDR3: TGCAGTGCTAGAGGGGACCCAACTAATGAAAAACTGTTTTTT. It is translated as CSARGDPTNEKLFF.

A note on this clonotype: The CDR3 does not close with the conserved phenylalanine or tryptophan, likely indicating a read error. The gene calls are TRBV7-2 and TRBJ2-1; TRBD2 aligns across 8 bases. This CDR3 is built from 15 residues. V dropped 4 bases and J dropped 1; count of bases not matched to a gene: 3. Germline V CDR1 and CDR2: SGHTA, FQGNSA. The CDR3 nucleotides read TGTGCCAGCAGCTCACGGGGGGGGTCCTACAATGAGCAGTTCTTG. Encoded protein: CASSSRGGSYNEQFL.

V is TRBV2 and J is TRBJ2-5; TRBD1 matches 10 bases. The V and J ends lost 0 bases and 5 bases, in that order; junction bases with no gene match: 15. This CDR3 comprises 19 residues. Per germline, CDR1 SNHLY and CDR2 FYNNEI. CDR3 in amino acids: CASSEALGTGVINGETQYF. CDR3 DNA: TGTGCCAGCAGTGAAGCGCTTGGGACAGGGGTAATCAACGGGGAGACCCAGTACTTC.

This clonotype turned up a few times. The J gene is TRBJ1-2, the V gene TRBV20-1, with a possible D match to TRBD1 (6 bases). Germline V gene lookup returns CDR1 DFQATT and CDR2 SNEGSKA (reference sequence). Trimming pared 2 bases from V and 5 bases from J, leaving 18 bases between. The CDR3 runs to 15 residues. The CDR3 region has the DNA TGCAGTGCTAGACGACTAACAGGGTCTTTTTATGGCTACACCTTC. Encoded protein: CSARRLTGSFYGYTF.

This chain uses TRBV24-1 with TRBJ2-7; D call uncertain. CDR1 and CDR2 from the germline V gene are KGHDR and SFDVKD. The CDR3 is made up of 11 amino acids. The V end lost 9 bases, the J end lost 5 bases, and 10 bases lay between the germline ends. The CDR3 loop reads CATQKEDEQYF. CDR3 DNA: TGTGCCACCCAAAAAGAGGACGAGCAGTACTTC.

This clonotype was recorded a few times. This chain uses TRBV20-1 with TRBJ1-5, with 7 bases identical to TRBD1. J was trimmed by 5 bases and V by 5 bases; bases with no gene match: 6. Per germline, CDR1 DFQATT and CDR2 SNEGSKA (reference sequence). The CDR3 length is 13 residues. This CDR3 is CSADREGHQPQHF. CDR3 bases: TGCAGTGCTGACAGGGAAGGGCATCAGCCCCAGCATTTT.

The table lists this clonotype with a few counts. V gene TRBV7-2 combines with J gene TRBJ2-1; 11 bases match TRBD2. CDR1 and CDR2 from the germline V gene are SGHTA and FQGNSA. This CDR3 has 16 residues. Trimming cost V 5 bases and J 8 bases; bases outside gene matches: 11. The CDR3 region is CASSTKVLAGDDEQFF. CDR3 DNA: TGTGCCAGCAGCACCAAGGTACTAGCGGGAGACGATGAGCAGTTCTTC. The variable domain in full, with the rest retrieved from reference TRBV7-2 and TRBJ2-1, is GAGVSQSPSNKVTEKGKDVELRCDPISGHTALYWYRQSLGQGLEFLIYFQGNSAPDKSGLPSDRFSAERTGGSVSTLTIQRTQQEDSAVYLCASSTKVLAGDDEQFFGPGTRLTVL.

This chain connects TRBV20-1 to TRBJ2-3; D unclear. The CDR3 runs to 12 residues. Germline CDR1 reads DFQATT; CDR2 reads SNEGSKA (reference sequence). Trimming took 4 bases from V and 2 from J, leaving 7 bases between them. This chain's CDR3 is CSANTDTDTQYF. The CDR3 DNA follows: TGCAGTGCTAACACAGACACAGATACGCAGTATTTT.

The chain couples TRBV19 to TRBJ1-3; tentatively, D is TRBD1 (5 bases). The CDR3 sequence is 12 residues long. Germline CDR1 reads LNHDA; CDR2 reads SQIVND (reference sequence). Trimming stripped 9 bases from V and 4 bases from J, with 10 bases between. The CDR3 loop reads CASGQLGNTIYF. In nucleotides, the CDR3 is TGTGCCAGCGGACAACTCGGAAACACCATATATTTT.

This clonotype has more than one count but fewer than ten. V is TRBV4-1 and J is TRBJ2-7; D may be TRBD1 (5 bases). The CDR3 is made up of 12 amino acids. Germline CDR1 MGHRA, CDR2 YSYEKL. Trimming shortened V by 4 bases and J by 7 bases, and 11 bases separated the two germline ends. This CDR3 reads CASSPGFSEQYF. CDR3 coding DNA: TGCGCCAGCAGCCCAGGGTTCTCGGAGCAGTACTTC.

V and J are TRBV29-1 and TRBJ2-2; no firm D call. V lost 5 bases and J lost 6, with 13 bases in between. This CDR3 spans 13 amino acids. Germline V CDR1 and CDR2: SQVTM, ANQGSEA. The CDR3 spells CSVFVSRAGELFF. Written as DNA, the CDR3 is TGCAGCGTTTTTGTTAGTCGGGCCGGGGAGCTGTTTTTT.

This clonotype was seen more than once but under ten times. The chain links TRBV24-1 to TRBJ2-3; 7 nucleotides agree with TRBD1. CDR1 and CDR2 from the germline V gene are KGHDR and SFDVKD. V lost 9 bases to trimming and J lost 2 bases; unmatched junction nucleotides: 10. The CDR3 spans 15 residues. The CDR3 is CATSRQGPNTDTQYF. CDR3 coding DNA: TGTGCCACCTCTAGACAGGGTCCTAACACAGATACGCAGTATTTT.

V usage is TRBV9 and J usage is TRBJ2-5; 7 positions agree with TRBD2. With 3 bases clipped from V and 3 bases from J, the junction kept 8 bases outside the gene matches. Germline V CDR1 and CDR2: SGDLS, YYNGEE. CDR3 length: 15 residues. The CDR3 reads CASSEGGEGKETQYF. DNA of the CDR3: TGTGCCAGCAGCGAGGGAGGGGAAGGGAAAGAGACCCAGTACTTC.

The chain uses TRBV27 and TRBJ2-5; D may be TRBD1 or TRBD2 (7 bases each). TRBJ2-7 matches the DNA end more closely, so the J call is doubtful. The CDR3 has 15 amino acids. CDR1 is MNHEY and CDR2 is SMNVEV in the germline V gene (reference sequence). For the CDR3, the DNA is TGTGCCAGCAGTCCCAGACAGGGAGGGCCCTACGAGCAGTACTTC. Translated: CASSPRQGGPYEQYF.

This clonotype has more than one count but fewer than ten. The J gene is TRBJ1-2, the V gene TRBV27, with a weak D call TRBD1 (6 bases). Per germline, CDR1 MNHEY and CDR2 SMNVEV (reference sequence). This CDR3 is 13 amino acids long. The germline V and J ends were trimmed by 0 bases and 4 bases, with 6 bases remaining between them. CDR3: CASSLSGGYGYTF. The CDR3 DNA follows: TGTGCCAGCAGTTTATCAGGGGGCTATGGCTACACCTTC.

V gene TRBV4-1 combines with J gene TRBJ2-7, with D hard to call. V gave up 2 bases and J gave up 3 bases, with 14 bases separating them. CDR1 is MGHRA and CDR2 is YSYEKL in the germline V gene. The CDR3 has 15 residues. As DNA, the CDR3 is TGCGCCAGCAGCCAATCAATCCCGGCAGGCTACGAGCAGTACTTC. Amino acid sequence: CASSQSIPAGYEQYF.

This clonotype was detected a few times. The chain carries TRBV5-1 and TRBJ2-5; no firm D call. CDR1 is SGHRS, CDR2 YFSETQ, per germline. This CDR3 is 14 amino acids long. V lost 4 bases, J lost 3 bases, and 13 bases lay in between. The CDR3 spells CASSPIVVEETQYF. Here the CDR3 DNA reads TGCGCCAGCAGCCCCATTGTGGTAGAAGAGACCCAGTACTTC.

This clonotype was seen more than once but under ten times. The chain carries TRBV4-3 and TRBJ2-1, with D possibly being TRBD1 (7 bases). The CDR3 runs 16 residues. V gave up 0 bases and J gave up 3 bases, with 12 bases separating them. CDR1 and CDR2 (germline): LGHNA, YSLEER. Written as DNA, the CDR3 is TGCGCCAGCAGCCAAGATGCGCAGGGGGGCTACAATGAGCAGTTCTTC. Translation gives CASSQDAQGGYNEQFF.

Turning to this clonotype: The junction does not match germline at one end; this may be a read error. CDR3 bases: TGCGCCAGCAGTGGGGGTAGGACTTCAGGGAATGAGCAGTTCTTC. It encodes CASSGGRTSGNEQFF. The gene calls are TRBV12-3 or TRBV12-4 and TRBJ2-1; either TRBD1 or TRBD2 may supply D (5 bases each). The length of the CDR3 is 15 residues.

The chain links TRBV13 to TRBJ2-7; TRBD2 agrees at 10 bases. The CDR3 is made up of 15 amino acids. Germline V gene sequence: CDR1 PRHDT, CDR2 FYEKMQ (reference sequence). Trimming cost V 0 bases and J 4 bases; bases outside gene matches: 3. CDR3 DNA sequence: TGTGCCAGCAGCTTAGGCGGACTAGCGGAGTACGAGCAGTACTTC. It yields the protein CASSLGGLAEYEQYF. Complete variable domain (other parts from reference TRBV13 and TRBJ2-7): AAGVIQSPRHLIKEKRETATLKCYPIPRHDTVYWYQQGPGQDPQFLISFYEKMQSDKGSIPDRFSAQQFSDYHSELNMSSLELGDSALYFCASSLGGLAEYEQYFGPGTRLTVT.